The rows below give T cell receptor beta chains drawn from one sample of a study of blood T cell repertoires in COVID-19. This table comes from immunoSEQ multiplex PCR, and its TCRdb copy is limited to in-frame clones, with some not included. The repertoire holds about 150,000 clones, with about 90% as singletons. The source material was peripheral blood. Every receptor here comes from a middle-aged man with acute or convalescent COVID-19. The CDR3 runs from the conserved cysteine through the conserved F or W. Each record gives: clone size, J gene, D gene, V gene, CDR3 protein, CDR3 DNA. D genes are given only for firm matches. Clone size is given for some rows only: seen once, a few or many times, or a class if the clone is expanded.

clone size: NA; J gene: TRBJ1-2; D gene: NA; V gene: TRBV28; CDR3 protein: CASSFRSYGYTF; CDR3 DNA: TGTGCCAGCAGTTTCAGAAGCTATGGCTACACCTTC
clone size: NA; J gene: TRBJ1-1; D gene: NA; V gene: TRBV7-2; CDR3 protein: CASSLEAGPNTEAFF; CDR3 DNA: TGTGCCAGCAGCTTAGAGGCGGGGCCGAACACTGAAGCTTTCTTT
clone size: NA; J gene: TRBJ2-2; D gene: NA; V gene: TRBV7-2; CDR3 protein: CASSNSGTKPGELFF; CDR3 DNA: TGTGCCAGCTCCAATTCCGGGACAAAACCCGGGGAGCTGTTTTTT
clone size: once; J gene: TRBJ2-1; D gene: NA; V gene: TRBV21-1; CDR3 protein: CATGGVDNEQFF; CDR3 DNA: TGTGCCACCGGGGGGGTAGACAATGAGCAGTTCTTC
clone size: NA; J gene: TRBJ2-1; D gene: NA; V gene: TRBV5-1; CDR3 protein: CASSLQADYNEQFF; CDR3 DNA: TGCGCCAGCAGCCTCCAAGCGGACTACAATGAGCAGTTCTTC
clone size: NA; J gene: TRBJ2-5; D gene: TRBD1; V gene: TRBV7-9; CDR3 protein: CASSLGGTGQETQYF; CDR3 DNA: TGTGCCAGCAGCTTAGGCGGGACAGGTCAAGAGACCCAGTACTTC
clone size: once; J gene: TRBJ1-1; D gene: NA; V gene: TRBV7-9; CDR3 protein: CASSLNGQGSPMNTEAFF; CDR3 DNA: TGTGCCAGCAGCTTAAACGGGCAGGGTTCTCCTATGAACACTGAAGCTTTCTTT
clone size: NA; J gene: TRBJ1-2; D gene: NA; V gene: TRBV7-9; CDR3 protein: CASGQQNYGYTF; CDR3 DNA: TGTGCCAGCGGCCAACAGAACTATGGCTACACCTTC
clone size: NA; J gene: TRBJ1-1; D gene: TRBD1; V gene: TRBV5-5; CDR3 protein: CASTPTGARGAFF; CDR3 DNA: TGTGCCAGCACCCCGACAGGGGCCCGCGGGGCTTTCTTT
clone size: NA; J gene: TRBJ2-3; D gene: TRBD1; V gene: TRBV6-5; CDR3 protein: CAIQGQGTDTQYF; CDR3 DNA: TGTGCCATCCAAGGACAGGGCACAGATACGCAGTATTTT
clone size: NA; J gene: TRBJ2-2; D gene: NA; V gene: TRBV6-2/TRBV6-3; CDR3 protein: CASSYSYAVDTGELFF; CDR3 DNA: TGTGCCAGCAGTTACTCGTATGCGGTCGACACCGGGGAGCTGTTTTTT
clone size: NA; J gene: TRBJ2-5; D gene: TRBD2; V gene: TRBV9; CDR3 protein: CASSVEGLAGSGETQYF; CDR3 DNA: TGTGCCAGCAGCGTAGAAGGCCTAGCGGGATCTGGTGAGACCCAGTACTTC
clone size: once; J gene: TRBJ2-5; D gene: NA; V gene: TRBV1; CDR3 protein: CTSSQDGSGRAGETQYF; CDR3 DNA: TGCACCAGCAGCCAAGATGGTAGCGGGAGGGCCGGGGAGACCCAGTACTTC
clone size: NA; J gene: TRBJ1-3; D gene: TRBD1; V gene: TRBV10-3; CDR3 protein: CSTRGSSGNTIYF; CDR3 DNA: TGTTCAACCAGGGGGAGCTCTGGAAACACCATATATTTT
clone size: NA; J gene: TRBJ1-6; D gene: TRBD1; V gene: TRBV2; CDR3 protein: CASSVSQGGNSPLHF; CDR3 DNA: TGTGCCAGCAGCGTTTCACAGGGGGGTAATTCACCCCTCCACTTT
clone size: NA; J gene: TRBJ1-2; D gene: NA; V gene: TRBV7-9; CDR3 protein: CASSPLAGGNYGYTF; CDR3 DNA: TGTGCCAGCAGCCCCCTAGCGGGCGGAAACTATGGCTACACCTTC
clone size: NA; J gene: TRBJ2-5; D gene: NA; V gene: TRBV15; CDR3 protein: CATSRDSISQYF; CDR3 DNA: TGTGCCACCAGCAGAGATAGTATTTCCCAGTACTTC
clone size: NA; J gene: TRBJ2-1; D gene: TRBD2; V gene: TRBV6-6; CDR3 protein: CASSPRTSVDEQFF; CDR3 DNA: TGTGCCAGCAGTCCTCGGACTAGCGTTGATGAGCAGTTCTTC
clone size: NA; J gene: TRBJ1-2; D gene: NA; V gene: TRBV6-6; CDR3 protein: CASTNRDFGYGYTF; CDR3 DNA: TGTGCCAGCACCAATAGGGACTTCGGCTATGGCTACACCTTC
clone size: NA; J gene: TRBJ2-5; D gene: NA; V gene: TRBV7-8; CDR3 protein: CASSLSGAQYF; CDR3 DNA: TGTGCCAGCAGCTTATCGGGGGCCCAGTACTTC
clone size: once; J gene: TRBJ1-5; D gene: NA; V gene: TRBV28; CDR3 protein: CASSLPRDSARQPQHF; CDR3 DNA: TGTGCCAGCAGTCTCCCCCGAGACAGCGCTAGGCAGCCCCAGCATTTT
clone size: NA; J gene: TRBJ1-5; D gene: NA; V gene: TRBV19; CDR3 protein: CASSTPTANQPQHF; CDR3 DNA: TGTGCCAGTAGTACCCCGACAGCAAATCAGCCCCAGCATTTT
clone size: NA; J gene: TRBJ2-1; D gene: TRBD2; V gene: TRBV7-8; CDR3 protein: CASSLEVSGRAADEQFF; CDR3 DNA: TGTGCCAGCAGCTTAGAGGTGTCGGGGAGGGCCGCTGATGAGCAGTTCTTC
clone size: NA; J gene: TRBJ1-5; D gene: NA; V gene: TRBV18; CDR3 protein: CASSLGQFDQPQHF; CDR3 DNA: TGTGCCAGCTCACTTGGACAGTTCGATCAGCCCCAGCATTTT
clone size: NA; J gene: TRBJ2-2; D gene: NA; V gene: TRBV7-6; CDR3 protein: CASSPGALRPGELFF; CDR3 DNA: TGTGCCAGCAGCCCAGGGGCGTTACGACCCGGGGAGCTGTTTTTT
clone size: NA; J gene: TRBJ2-1; D gene: TRBD2; V gene: TRBV4-2; CDR3 protein: CASQIAGGTTGEQFF; CDR3 DNA: TGTGCCAGCCAGATTGCGGGAGGTACTACGGGTGAGCAGTTCTTC
clone size: NA; J gene: TRBJ1-1; D gene: NA; V gene: TRBV29-1; CDR3 protein: CSVLAGANTEAFF; CDR3 DNA: TGCAGCGTTTTGGCAGGGGCGAACACTGAAGCTTTCTTT
clone size: NA; J gene: TRBJ1-1; D gene: NA; V gene: TRBV6-5; CDR3 protein: CASIGHRGTEAFF; CDR3 DNA: TGTGCCAGCATCGGACACCGCGGCACTGAAGCTTTCTTT
clone size: NA; J gene: TRBJ2-3; D gene: TRBD2; V gene: TRBV18; CDR3 protein: CASSLTSGSTDTQYF; CDR3 DNA: TGTGCCAGCTCACTCACTAGCGGGAGCACAGATACGCAGTATTTT
clone size: NA; J gene: TRBJ1-2; D gene: NA; V gene: TRBV15; CDR3 protein: CATSRPGGNGYTF; CDR3 DNA: TGTGCCACTTCCCGGCCAGGTGGTAATGGCTACACCTTC
clone size: NA; J gene: TRBJ2-1; D gene: NA; V gene: TRBV2; CDR3 protein: CASSVLSLAYNEQFF; CDR3 DNA: TGTGCCAGCAGTGTCTTGAGCCTCGCCTACAATGAGCAGTTCTTC
clone size: NA; J gene: TRBJ2-4; D gene: NA; V gene: TRBV4-1; CDR3 protein: CASSLGTVIKNIQYF; CDR3 DNA: TGCGCCAGCAGCCTAGGGACTGTAATAAAAAACATTCAGTACTTC
clone size: NA; J gene: TRBJ1-5; D gene: TRBD1; V gene: TRBV5-6; CDR3 protein: CASSRRAGGPFRNQPQHF; CDR3 DNA: TGTGCCAGCAGCAGGAGGGCAGGGGGGCCGTTTCGAAATCAGCCCCAGCATTTT
clone size: NA; J gene: TRBJ1-1; D gene: NA; V gene: TRBV6-2/TRBV6-3; CDR3 protein: CASSKDRSGSEAFF; CDR3 DNA: TGTGCCAGCAGCAAAGACAGGTCCGGTAGTGAAGCTTTCTTT
clone size: NA; J gene: TRBJ2-7; D gene: NA; V gene: TRBV12-3/TRBV12-4; CDR3 protein: CASSLFQGGEQYF; CDR3 DNA: TGTGCCAGCAGTTTGTTTCAGGGAGGCGAGCAGTACTTC
clone size: NA; J gene: TRBJ2-3; D gene: NA; V gene: TRBV29-1; CDR3 protein: CSAAPLASDTQYF; CDR3 DNA: TGCAGCGCCGCCCCCTTAGCATCAGATACGCAGTATTTT
clone size: NA; J gene: TRBJ2-5; D gene: NA; V gene: TRBV7-3; CDR3 protein: CASSPSYQETQYF; CDR3 DNA: TGTGCCAGCAGCCCTAGCTACCAAGAGACCCAGTACTTC
clone size: once; J gene: TRBJ2-5; D gene: TRBD1; V gene: TRBV29-1; CDR3 protein: CSVSRQGGEETQYF; CDR3 DNA: TGCAGCGTTTCCCGACAGGGGGGCGAAGAGACCCAGTACTTC
clone size: NA; J gene: TRBJ1-1; D gene: NA; V gene: TRBV3-1/TRBV3-2; CDR3 protein: CASSQDGPLKRNTEAFF; CDR3 DNA: TGTGCCAGCAGCCAAGACGGTCCCCTCAAGAGAAACACTGAAGCTTTCTTT
clone size: NA; J gene: TRBJ2-1; D gene: NA; V gene: TRBV27; CDR3 protein: CASSPTWRGSYNEQFF; CDR3 DNA: TGTGCCAGCAGTCCCACTTGGAGGGGCTCCTACAATGAGCAGTTCTTC
clone size: NA; J gene: TRBJ2-3; D gene: NA; V gene: TRBV9; CDR3 protein: CASSSNQKGPGDTQYF; CDR3 DNA: TGTGCCAGCAGCTCCAACCAGAAGGGGCCGGGAGATACGCAGTATTTT
clone size: NA; J gene: TRBJ2-7; D gene: NA; V gene: TRBV2; CDR3 protein: CASSSISVLVYEQYF; CDR3 DNA: TGTGCCAGCAGTTCCATTAGCGTTCTCGTCTACGAGCAGTACTTC
clone size: NA; J gene: TRBJ2-5; D gene: TRBD2; V gene: TRBV11-3; CDR3 protein: CASSRGTSSWETQYF; CDR3 DNA: TGTGCCAGCAGCCGCGGGACTAGCTCGTGGGAGACCCAGTACTTC
clone size: NA; J gene: TRBJ2-7; D gene: TRBD2; V gene: TRBV6-5; CDR3 protein: CASSFRLAGGPGEQYF; CDR3 DNA: TGTGCCAGCAGTTTCAGACTAGCGGGAGGGCCAGGCGAGCAGTACTTC
clone size: once; J gene: TRBJ1-1; D gene: NA; V gene: TRBV7-2; CDR3 protein: CASSQTRGTEAFF; CDR3 DNA: TGTGCCAGCAGCCAAACTCGGGGCACTGAAGCTTTCTTT
clone size: NA; J gene: TRBJ2-5; D gene: TRBD1; V gene: TRBV6-4; CDR3 protein: CASSVLRGRGFETQYF; CDR3 DNA: TGTGCCAGCAGTGTCCTCAGGGGGCGCGGGTTTGAGACCCAGTACTTC
clone size: few; J gene: TRBJ1-1; D gene: NA; V gene: TRBV21-1; CDR3 protein: CASSKLVEVNTEAFF; CDR3 DNA: TGTGCCAGCAGCAAACTTGTGGAGGTGAACACTGAAGCTTTCTTT
clone size: NA; J gene: TRBJ2-7; D gene: NA; V gene: TRBV5-1; CDR3 protein: CASSPGFDSVFSYEQYF; CDR3 DNA: TGCGCCAGCAGCCCGGGTTTCGATAGCGTCTTCTCCTACGAGCAGTACTTC
clone size: NA; J gene: TRBJ1-1; D gene: NA; V gene: TRBV6-5; CDR3 protein: CASSLTGAGDEAFF; CDR3 DNA: TGTGCCAGCAGCCTGACAGGCGCAGGGGATGAAGCTTTCTTT
clone size: NA; J gene: TRBJ2-5; D gene: TRBD1; V gene: TRBV9; CDR3 protein: CASSVTPNRGRETQYF; CDR3 DNA: TGTGCCAGCAGCGTAACGCCTAACAGGGGGCGAGAGACCCAGTACTTC
clone size: NA; J gene: TRBJ1-4; D gene: TRBD1; V gene: TRBV29-1; CDR3 protein: CSARAGQGNEKLFF; CDR3 DNA: TGCAGCGCCCGGGCGGGACAGGGGAATGAAAAACTGTTTTTT